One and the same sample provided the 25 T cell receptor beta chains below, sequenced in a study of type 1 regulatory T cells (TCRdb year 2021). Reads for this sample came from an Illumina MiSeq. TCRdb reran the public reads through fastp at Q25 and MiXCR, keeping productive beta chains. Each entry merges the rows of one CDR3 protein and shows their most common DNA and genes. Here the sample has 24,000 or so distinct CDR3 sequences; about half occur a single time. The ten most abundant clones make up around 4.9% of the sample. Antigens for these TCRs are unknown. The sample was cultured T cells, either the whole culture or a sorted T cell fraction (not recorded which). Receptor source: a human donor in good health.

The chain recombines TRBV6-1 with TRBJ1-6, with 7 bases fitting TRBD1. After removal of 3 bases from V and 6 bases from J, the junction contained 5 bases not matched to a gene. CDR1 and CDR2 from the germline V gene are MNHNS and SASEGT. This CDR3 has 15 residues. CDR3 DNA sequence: TGTGCCAGCAGTGATCAGGGGGTGATTAATTCACCCCTCCACTTT. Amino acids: CASSDQGVINSPLHF.

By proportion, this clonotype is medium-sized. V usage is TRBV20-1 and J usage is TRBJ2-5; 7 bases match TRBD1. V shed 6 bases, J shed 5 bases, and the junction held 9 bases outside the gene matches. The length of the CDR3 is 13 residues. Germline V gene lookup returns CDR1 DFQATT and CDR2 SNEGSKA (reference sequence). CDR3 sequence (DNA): TGCAGTGCGGTGGCAGGGGGTCGGGAGACCCAGTACTTC. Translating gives CSAVAGGRETQYF.

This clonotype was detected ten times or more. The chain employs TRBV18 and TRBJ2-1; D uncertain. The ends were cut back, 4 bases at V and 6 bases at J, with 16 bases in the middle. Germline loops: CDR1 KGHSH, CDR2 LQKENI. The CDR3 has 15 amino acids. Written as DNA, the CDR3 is TGTGCCAGCTCACGAGTGGCAGGTGATCTCAATGAGCAGTTCTTC. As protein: CASSRVAGDLNEQFF.

CDR3 protein: CASSQDTPRGFEGDTQYF. The CDR3 nucleotides read TGTGCCAGCAGCCAAGATACGCCCCGGGGATTTGAGGGGGATACGCAGTATTTT. The rearrangement uses TRBV3-2 and TRBJ2-3; TRBD1, the table's D call, lacks a check against the DNA. TRBV3-2 is described as a pseudogene. CDR3 size: 18 residues.

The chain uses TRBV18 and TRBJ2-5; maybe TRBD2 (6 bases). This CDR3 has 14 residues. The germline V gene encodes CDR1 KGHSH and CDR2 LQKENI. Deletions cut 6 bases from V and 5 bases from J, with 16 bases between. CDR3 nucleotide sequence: TGTGCCAGCTCCCCCACCCGCGCGGGGGAGACCCAGTACTTC. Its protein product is CASSPTRAGETQYF.

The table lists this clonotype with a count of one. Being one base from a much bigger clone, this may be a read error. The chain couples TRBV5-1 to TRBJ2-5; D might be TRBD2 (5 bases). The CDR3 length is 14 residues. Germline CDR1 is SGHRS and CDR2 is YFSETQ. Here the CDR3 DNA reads TGCGCCAGCAGCCTACAGCGGCCTCAAGAGAGCCAGTACTTC. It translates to CASSLQRPQESQYF.

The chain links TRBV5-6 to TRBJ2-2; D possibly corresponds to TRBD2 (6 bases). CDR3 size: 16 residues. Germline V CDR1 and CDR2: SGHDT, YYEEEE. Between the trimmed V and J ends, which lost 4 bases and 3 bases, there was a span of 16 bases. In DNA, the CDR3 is TGTGCCAGCAGCCACGTCAAGGAGCGGGACACCGGGGAGCTGTTTTTT. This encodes CASSHVKERDTGELFF.

CDR3 protein: CASSQVHRDTTTNEQFF. CDR3 nucleotide sequence: TGTGCCAGCTCACAAGTGCACCGGGACACTACGACCAATGAGCAGTTCTTC. The rearrangement links TRBV18 to TRBJ2-1, with D possibly TRBD1 on 6 matching bases. V was trimmed by 4 bases and J by 6 bases, leaving 22 bases between them. The CDR3 sequence is 17 residues long. Germline CDR1 reads KGHSH; CDR2 reads LQKENI.

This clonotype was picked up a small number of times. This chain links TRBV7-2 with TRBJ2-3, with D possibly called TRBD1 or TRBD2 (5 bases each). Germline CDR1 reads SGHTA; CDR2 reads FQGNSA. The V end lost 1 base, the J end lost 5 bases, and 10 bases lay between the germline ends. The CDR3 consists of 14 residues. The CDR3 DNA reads TGTGCCAGCAGCTTAGGAGGGGCGGGAGATACGCAGTATTTT. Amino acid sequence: CASSLGGAGDTQYF.

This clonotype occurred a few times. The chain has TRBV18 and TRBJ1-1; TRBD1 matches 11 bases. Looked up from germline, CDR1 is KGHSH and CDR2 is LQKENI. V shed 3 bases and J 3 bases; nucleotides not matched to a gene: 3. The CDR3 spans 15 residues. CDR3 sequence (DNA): TGTGCCAGCTCACCTCGGACAGGGGGCCACACTGAAGCTTTCTTT. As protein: CASSPRTGGHTEAFF.

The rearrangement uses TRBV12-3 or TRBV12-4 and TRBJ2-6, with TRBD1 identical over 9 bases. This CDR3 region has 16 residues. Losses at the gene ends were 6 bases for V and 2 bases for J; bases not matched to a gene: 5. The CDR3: CASSRTGATGANVLTF. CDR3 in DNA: TGTGCCAGCAGCCGGACAGGGGCGACTGGGGCCAACGTCCTGACTTTC.

CDR3 DNA sequence: TGCGCCAGCAGTCTCCGGGACGGTGAAGCTTTCTTT. This encodes CASSLRDGEAFF. This chain links TRBV5-1 with TRBJ1-1, with TRBD1 as a possible D gene (5 bases). This CDR3 comprises 12 residues. Germline loops: CDR1 SGHRS, CDR2 YFSETQ. V was pared by 5 bases and J by 7 bases, with 12 bases between. Drawing the rest from reference TRBV5-1 and TRBJ1-1, the complete variable domain is KAGVTQTPRYLIKTRGQQVTLSCSPISGHRSVSWYQQTPGQGLQFLFEYFSETQRNKGNFPGRFSGRQFSNSRSEMNVSTLELGDSALYLCASSLRDGEAFFGQGTRLTVV.

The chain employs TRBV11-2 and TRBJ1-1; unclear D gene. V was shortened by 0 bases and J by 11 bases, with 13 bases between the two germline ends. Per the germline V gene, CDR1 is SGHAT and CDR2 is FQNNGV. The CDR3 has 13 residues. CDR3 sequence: CASSLELLKEAFF. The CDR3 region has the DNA TGTGCCAGCAGCTTAGAACTTCTGAAGGAGGCTTTCTTT.

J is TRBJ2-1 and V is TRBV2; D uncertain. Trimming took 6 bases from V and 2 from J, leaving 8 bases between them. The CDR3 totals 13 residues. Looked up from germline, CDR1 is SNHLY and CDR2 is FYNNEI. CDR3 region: CASSSNAYNEQFF. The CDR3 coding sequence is TGTGCCAGCAGCAGTAACGCCTACAATGAGCAGTTCTTC.

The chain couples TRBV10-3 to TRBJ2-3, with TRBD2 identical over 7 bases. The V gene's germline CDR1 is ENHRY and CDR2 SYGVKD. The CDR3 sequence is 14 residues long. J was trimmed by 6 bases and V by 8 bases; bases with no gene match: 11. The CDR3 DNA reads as TGTGCCATCGGTCGTACGGGGGGAAGCGATACGCAGTATTTT. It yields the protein CAIGRTGGSDTQYF.

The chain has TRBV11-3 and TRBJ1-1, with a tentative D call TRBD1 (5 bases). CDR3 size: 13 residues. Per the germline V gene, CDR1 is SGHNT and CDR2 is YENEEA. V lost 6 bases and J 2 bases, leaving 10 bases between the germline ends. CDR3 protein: CASSTGFNTEAFF. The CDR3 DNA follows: TGTGCCAGCAGTACAGGTTTTAACACTGAAGCTTTCTTT. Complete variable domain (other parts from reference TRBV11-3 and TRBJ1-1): EAGVVQSPRYKIIEKKQPVAFWCNPISGHNTLYWYLQNLGQGPELLIRYENEEAVDDSQLPKDRFSAERLKGVDSTLKIQPAELGDSAVYLCASSTGFNTEAFFGQGTRLTVV.

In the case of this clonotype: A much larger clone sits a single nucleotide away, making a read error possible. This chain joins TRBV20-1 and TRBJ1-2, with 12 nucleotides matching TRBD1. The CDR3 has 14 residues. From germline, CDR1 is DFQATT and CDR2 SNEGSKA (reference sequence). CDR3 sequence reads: CSAPPGTGGYGYIF. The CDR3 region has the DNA TGCAGTGCTCCTCCCGGGACAGGGGGCTATGGCTACATCTTC.

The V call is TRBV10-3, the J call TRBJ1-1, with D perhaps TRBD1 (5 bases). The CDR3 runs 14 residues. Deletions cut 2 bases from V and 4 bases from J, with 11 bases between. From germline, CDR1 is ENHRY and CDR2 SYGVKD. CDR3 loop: CAISEGRESTEAFF. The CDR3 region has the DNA TGTGCCATCAGTGAGGGCAGGGAGAGCACTGAAGCTTTCTTT.

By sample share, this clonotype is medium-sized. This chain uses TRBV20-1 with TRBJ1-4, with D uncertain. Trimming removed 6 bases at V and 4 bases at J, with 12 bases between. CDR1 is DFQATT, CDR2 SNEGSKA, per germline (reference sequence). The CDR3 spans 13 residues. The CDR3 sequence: CSAPNRVNEKLFF. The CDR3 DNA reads TGCAGTGCCCCGAACAGAGTTAATGAAAAACTGTTTTTT.

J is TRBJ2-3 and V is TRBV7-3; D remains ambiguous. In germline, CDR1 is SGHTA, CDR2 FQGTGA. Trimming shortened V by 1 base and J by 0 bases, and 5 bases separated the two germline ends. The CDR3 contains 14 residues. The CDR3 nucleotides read TGTGCCAGCAGCTTAAGGGCCAGCACAGATACGCAGTATTTT. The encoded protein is CASSLRASTDTQYF.

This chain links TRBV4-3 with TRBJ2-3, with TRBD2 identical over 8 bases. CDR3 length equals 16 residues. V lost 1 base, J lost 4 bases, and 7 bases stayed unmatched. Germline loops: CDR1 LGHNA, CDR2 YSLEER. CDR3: CASSQVRGGRPDTQYF. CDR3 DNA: TGCGCCAGCAGCCAAGTGCGCGGGGGGAGGCCAGATACGCAGTATTTT.

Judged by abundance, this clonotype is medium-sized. This CDR3 reads CASSSRQADTQYF. CDR3 DNA: TGCGCCAGCAGCTCCAGACAGGCAGATACGCAGTATTTT. The chain joins TRBV5-1 to TRBJ2-3; D might be TRBD1 (6 bases). Germline V gene sequence: CDR1 SGHRS, CDR2 YFSETQ. Trimming took 3 bases from V and 4 from J, leaving 9 bases between them. CDR3 length equals 13 residues.

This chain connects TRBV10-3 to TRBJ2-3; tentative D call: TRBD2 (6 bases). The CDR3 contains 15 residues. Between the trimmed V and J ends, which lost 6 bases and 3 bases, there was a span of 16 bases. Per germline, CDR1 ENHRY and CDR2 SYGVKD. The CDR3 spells CAISPRETLTDTQYF. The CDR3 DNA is TGTGCCATCAGCCCACGGGAGACTTTGACAGATACGCAGTATTTT.

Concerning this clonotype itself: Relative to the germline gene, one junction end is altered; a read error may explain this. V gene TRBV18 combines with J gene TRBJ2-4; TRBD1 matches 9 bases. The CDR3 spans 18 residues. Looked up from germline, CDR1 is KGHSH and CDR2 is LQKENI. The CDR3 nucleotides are TGTGCCAGCTCACCCCTCACCGGGACAGGGCTAGCCAAAAACGTTCAGTACTTC. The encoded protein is CASSPLTGTGLAKNVQYF.

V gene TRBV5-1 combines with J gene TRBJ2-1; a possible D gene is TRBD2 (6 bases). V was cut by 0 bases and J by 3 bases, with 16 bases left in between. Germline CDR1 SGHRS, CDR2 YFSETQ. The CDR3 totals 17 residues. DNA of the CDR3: TGCGCCAGCAGCTTGGCCGTAAGGGTGGGGGGCTACAATGAGCAGTTCTTC. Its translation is CASSLAVRVGGYNEQFF. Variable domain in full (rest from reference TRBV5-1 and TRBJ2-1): KAGVTQTPRYLIKTRGQQVTLSCSPISGHRSVSWYQQTPGQGLQFLFEYFSETQRNKGNFPGRFSGRQFSNSRSEMNVSTLELGDSALYLCASSLAVRVGGYNEQFFGPGTRLTVL.